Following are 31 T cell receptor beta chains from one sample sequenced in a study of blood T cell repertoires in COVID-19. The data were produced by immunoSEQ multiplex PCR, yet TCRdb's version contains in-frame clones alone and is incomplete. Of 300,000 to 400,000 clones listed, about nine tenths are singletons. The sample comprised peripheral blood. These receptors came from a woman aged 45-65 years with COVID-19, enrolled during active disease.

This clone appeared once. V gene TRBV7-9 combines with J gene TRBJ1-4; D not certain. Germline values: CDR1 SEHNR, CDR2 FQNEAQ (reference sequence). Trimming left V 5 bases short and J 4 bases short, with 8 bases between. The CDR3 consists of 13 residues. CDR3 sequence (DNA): TGTGCCAGCAGCCCCAAGAGTAATGAAAAACTGTTTTTT. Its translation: CASSPKSNEKLFF.

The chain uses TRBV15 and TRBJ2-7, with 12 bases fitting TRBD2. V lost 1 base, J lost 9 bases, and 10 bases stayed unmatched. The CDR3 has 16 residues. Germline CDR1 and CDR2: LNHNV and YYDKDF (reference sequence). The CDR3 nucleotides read TGTGCCACCAGCAGAGGCCGAGTGACTAGCGGGAGTACGCAGTACTTC. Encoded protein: CATSRGRVTSGSTQYF.

The DNA of the CDR3 is TGCGCCAGCAGCCCGGACAGGGCCGATACGCAGTATTTT. Translation: CASSPDRADTQYF. The V call is TRBV5-1, the J call TRBJ2-3; 8 bases align to TRBD1. CDR1 and CDR2 (germline): SGHRS, YFSETQ. V shed 4 bases and J 6 bases; nucleotides not matched to a gene: 4. The CDR3 sequence is 13 residues long.

The CDR3 is CATSRGGLGNTIYF. The CDR3 nucleotides are TGTGCCACCAGCAGAGGGGGGCTTGGAAACACCATATATTTT. The chain joins TRBV15 to TRBJ1-3; tentatively, D is TRBD1 (6 bases). Germline CDR1 LNHNV, CDR2 YYDKDF (reference sequence). The CDR3 has 14 amino acids. V was pared by 1 base and J by 3 bases, with 7 bases between.

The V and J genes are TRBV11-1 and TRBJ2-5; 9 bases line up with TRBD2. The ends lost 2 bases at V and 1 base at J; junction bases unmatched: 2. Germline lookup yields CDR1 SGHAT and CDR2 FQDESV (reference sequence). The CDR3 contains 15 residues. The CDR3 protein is CASSLTSGFQETQYF. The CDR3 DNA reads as TGTGCCAGCAGCTTAACTAGCGGGTTCCAAGAGACCCAGTACTTC.

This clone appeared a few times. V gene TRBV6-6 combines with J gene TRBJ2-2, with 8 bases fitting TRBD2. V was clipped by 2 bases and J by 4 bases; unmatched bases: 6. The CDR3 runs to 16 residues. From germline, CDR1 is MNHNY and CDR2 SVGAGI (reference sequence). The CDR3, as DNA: TGTGCCAGCAGTTACACCGGGACTAGAGGCACCGGGGAGCTGTTTTTT. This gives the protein CASSYTGTRGTGELFF.

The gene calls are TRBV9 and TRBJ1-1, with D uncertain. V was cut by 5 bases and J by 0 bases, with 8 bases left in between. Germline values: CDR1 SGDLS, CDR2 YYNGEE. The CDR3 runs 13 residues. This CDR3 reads CASREAVNTEAFF. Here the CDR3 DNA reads TGTGCCAGCAGAGAGGCGGTGAACACTGAAGCTTTCTTT.

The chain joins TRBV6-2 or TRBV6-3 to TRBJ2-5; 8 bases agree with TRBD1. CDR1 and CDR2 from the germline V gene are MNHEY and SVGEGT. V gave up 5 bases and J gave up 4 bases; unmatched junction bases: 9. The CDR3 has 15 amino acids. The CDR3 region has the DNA TGTGCCAGCAGTCTTCGAGCAGGGGGCGCAGAGACCCAGTACTTC. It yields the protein CASSLRAGGAETQYF.

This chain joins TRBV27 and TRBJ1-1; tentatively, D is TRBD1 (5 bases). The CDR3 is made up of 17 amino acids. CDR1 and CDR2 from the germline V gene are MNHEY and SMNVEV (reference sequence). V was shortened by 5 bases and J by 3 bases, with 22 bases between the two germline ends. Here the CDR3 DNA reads TGTGCCAGCAGTCCCCTTGGTGCAGGGTACGGTGACACTGAAGCTTTCTTT. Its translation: CASSPLGAGYGDTEAFF.

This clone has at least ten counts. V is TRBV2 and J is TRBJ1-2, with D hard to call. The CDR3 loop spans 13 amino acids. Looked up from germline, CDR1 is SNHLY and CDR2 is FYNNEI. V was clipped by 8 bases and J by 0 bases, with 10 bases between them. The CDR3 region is CASQKFSNYGYTF. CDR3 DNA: TGTGCCAGCCAAAAATTTTCTAACTATGGCTACACCTTC.

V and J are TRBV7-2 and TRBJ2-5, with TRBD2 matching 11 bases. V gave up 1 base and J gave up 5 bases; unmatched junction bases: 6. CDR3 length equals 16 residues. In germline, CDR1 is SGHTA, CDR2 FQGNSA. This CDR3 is CASSLGSGRARETQYF. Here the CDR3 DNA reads TGTGCCAGCAGCTTAGGTAGCGGGAGGGCCCGGGAGACCCAGTACTTC.

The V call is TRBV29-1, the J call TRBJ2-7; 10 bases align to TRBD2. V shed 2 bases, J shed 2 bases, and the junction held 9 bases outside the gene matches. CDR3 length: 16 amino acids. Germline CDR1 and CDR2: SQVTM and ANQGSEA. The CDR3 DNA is TGCAGCGTTGAAAGGTTAGCGGGAGGAGAAACCTACGAGCAGTACTTC. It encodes CSVERLAGGETYEQYF.

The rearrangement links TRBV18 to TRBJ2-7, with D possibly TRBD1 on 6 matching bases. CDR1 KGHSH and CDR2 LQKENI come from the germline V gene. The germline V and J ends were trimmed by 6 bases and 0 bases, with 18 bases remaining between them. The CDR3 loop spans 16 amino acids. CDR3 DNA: TGTGCCAGCTCCCACGAATCCGGGACATACTCCTACGAGCAGTACTTC. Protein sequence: CASSHESGTYSYEQYF.

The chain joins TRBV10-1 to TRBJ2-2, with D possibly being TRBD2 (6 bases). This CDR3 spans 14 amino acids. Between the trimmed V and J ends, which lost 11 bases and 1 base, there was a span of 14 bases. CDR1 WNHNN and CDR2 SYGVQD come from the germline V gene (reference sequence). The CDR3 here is CASRGAGNTGELFF. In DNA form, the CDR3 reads TGCGCCTCTAGGGGAGCGGGGAACACCGGGGAGCTGTTTTTT.

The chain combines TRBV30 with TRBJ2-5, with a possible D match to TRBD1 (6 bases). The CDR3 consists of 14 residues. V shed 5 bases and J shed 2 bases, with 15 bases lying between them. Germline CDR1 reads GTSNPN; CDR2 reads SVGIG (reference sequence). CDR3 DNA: TGTGCCTGGGCCTCCGACAGGCTACAAGAGACCCAGTACTTC. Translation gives CAWASDRLQETQYF.

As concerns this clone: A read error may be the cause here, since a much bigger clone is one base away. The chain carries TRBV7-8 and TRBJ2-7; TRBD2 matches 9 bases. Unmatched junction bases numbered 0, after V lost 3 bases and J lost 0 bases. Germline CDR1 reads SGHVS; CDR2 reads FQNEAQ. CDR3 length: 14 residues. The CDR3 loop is CASSFSGSSYEQYF. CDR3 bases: TGTGCCAGCAGCTTTAGCGGGAGCTCCTACGAGCAGTACTTC. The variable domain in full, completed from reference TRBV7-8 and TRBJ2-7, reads GAGVSQSPRYKVAKRGQDVALRCDPISGHVSLFWYQQALGQGPEFLTYFQNEAQLDKSGLPSDRFFAERPEGSVSTLKIQRTQQEDSAVYLCASSFSGSSYEQYFGPGTRLTVT.

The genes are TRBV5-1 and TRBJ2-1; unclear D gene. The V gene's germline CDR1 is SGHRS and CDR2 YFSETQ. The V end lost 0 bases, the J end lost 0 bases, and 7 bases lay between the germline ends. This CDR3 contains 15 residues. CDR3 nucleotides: TGCGCCAGCAGCTTGGCCCTAAACTCCTACAATGAGCAGTTCTTC. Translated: CASSLALNSYNEQFF.

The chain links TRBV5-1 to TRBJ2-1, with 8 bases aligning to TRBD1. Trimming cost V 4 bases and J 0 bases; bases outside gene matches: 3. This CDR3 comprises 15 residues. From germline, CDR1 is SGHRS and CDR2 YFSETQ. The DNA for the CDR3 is TGCGCCAGCAGCATAGGGACAGGCTCCTACAATGAGCAGTTCTTC. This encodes CASSIGTGSYNEQFF. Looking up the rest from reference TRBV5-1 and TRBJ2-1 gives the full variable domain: KAGVTQTPRYLIKTRGQQVTLSCSPISGHRSVSWYQQTPGQGLQFLFEYFSETQRNKGNFPGRFSGRQFSNSRSEMNVSTLELGDSALYLCASSIGTGSYNEQFFGPGTRLTVL.

The CDR3 sequence: CASSSTGGGQPQHF. CDR3 sequence (DNA): TGTGCCAGCAGTTCCACAGGGGGCGGACAGCCCCAGCATTTT. This sequence joins TRBV6-6 and TRBJ1-5; 9 bases are a match to TRBD1. The V gene end was trimmed by 4 bases and the J gene end by 7 bases; junction bases not matched to a gene: 5. CDR3 length: 14 residues. Per germline, CDR1 MNHNY and CDR2 SVGAGI (reference sequence).

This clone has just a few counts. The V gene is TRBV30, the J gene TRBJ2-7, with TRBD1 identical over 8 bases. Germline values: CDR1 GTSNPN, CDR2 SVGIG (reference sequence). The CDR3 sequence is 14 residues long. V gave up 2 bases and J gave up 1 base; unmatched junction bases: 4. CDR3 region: CAWSSGQESYEQYF. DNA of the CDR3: TGTGCCTGGAGTTCGGGACAGGAATCCTACGAGCAGTACTTC.

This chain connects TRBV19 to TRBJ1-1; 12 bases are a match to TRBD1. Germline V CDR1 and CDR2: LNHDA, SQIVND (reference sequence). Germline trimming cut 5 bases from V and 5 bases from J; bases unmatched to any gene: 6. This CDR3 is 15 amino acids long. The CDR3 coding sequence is TGTGCCAGTAGTCCCGGGACAGGGGGCCTTACTGAAGCTTTCTTT. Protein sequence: CASSPGTGGLTEAFF. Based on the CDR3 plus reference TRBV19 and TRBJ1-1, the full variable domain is DGGITQSPKYLFRKEGQNVTLSCEQNLNHDAMYWYRQDPGQGLRLIYYSQIVNDFQKGDIAEGYSVSREKKESFPLTVTSAQKNPTAFYLCASSPGTGGLTEAFFGQGTRLTVV.

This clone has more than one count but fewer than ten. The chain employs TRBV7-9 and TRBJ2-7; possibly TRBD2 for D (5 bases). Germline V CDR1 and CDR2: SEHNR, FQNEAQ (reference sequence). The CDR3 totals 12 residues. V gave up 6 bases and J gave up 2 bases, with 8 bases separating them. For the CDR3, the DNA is TGTGCCAGCAGGAGCGGAGCCTACGAGCAGTACTTC. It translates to CASRSGAYEQYF.

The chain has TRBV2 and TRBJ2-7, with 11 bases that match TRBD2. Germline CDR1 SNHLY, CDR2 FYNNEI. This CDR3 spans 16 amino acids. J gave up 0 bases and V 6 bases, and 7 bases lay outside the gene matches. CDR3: CASRQLAGDPSYEQYF. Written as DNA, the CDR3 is TGTGCCAGCAGGCAACTAGCGGGGGACCCCTCCTACGAGCAGTACTTC.

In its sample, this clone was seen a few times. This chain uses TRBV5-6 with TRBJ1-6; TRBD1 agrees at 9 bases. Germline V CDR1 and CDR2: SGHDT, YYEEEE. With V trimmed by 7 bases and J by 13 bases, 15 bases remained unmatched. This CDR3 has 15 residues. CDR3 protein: CASRGSGTGRSPLHF. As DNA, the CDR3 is TGTGCCAGCCGGGGGTCCGGGACAGGGAGATCTCCCCTCCACTTT.

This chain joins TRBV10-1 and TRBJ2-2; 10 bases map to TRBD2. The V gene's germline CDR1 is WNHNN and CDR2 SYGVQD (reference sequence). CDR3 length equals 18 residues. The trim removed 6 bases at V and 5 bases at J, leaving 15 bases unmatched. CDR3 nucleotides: TGCGCCAGCAGCCGGTCGCTAGCGGGAGCTCGGGGAACCGGGGAGCTGTTTTTT. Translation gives CASSRSLAGARGTGELFF.

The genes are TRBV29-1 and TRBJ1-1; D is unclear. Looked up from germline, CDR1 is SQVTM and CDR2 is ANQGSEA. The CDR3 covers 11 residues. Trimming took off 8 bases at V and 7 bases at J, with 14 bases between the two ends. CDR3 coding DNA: TGCAGCATAACGAGGCGAGGTGAAGCTTTCTTT. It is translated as CSITRRGEAFF.

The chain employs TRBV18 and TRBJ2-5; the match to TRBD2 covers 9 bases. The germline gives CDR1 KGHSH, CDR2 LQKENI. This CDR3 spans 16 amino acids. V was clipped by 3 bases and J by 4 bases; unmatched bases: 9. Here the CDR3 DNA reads TGTGCCAGCTCACCCCGACTAGCGGTAGAGGGAGAGACCCAGTACTTC. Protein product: CASSPRLAVEGETQYF.

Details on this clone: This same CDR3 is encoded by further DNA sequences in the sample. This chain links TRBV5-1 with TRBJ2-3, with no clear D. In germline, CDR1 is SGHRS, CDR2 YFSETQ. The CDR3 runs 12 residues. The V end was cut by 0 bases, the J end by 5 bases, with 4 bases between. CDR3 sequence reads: CASSLARDTQYF. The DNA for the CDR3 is TGCGCCAGCAGCTTGGCGAGAGATACGCAGTATTTT.

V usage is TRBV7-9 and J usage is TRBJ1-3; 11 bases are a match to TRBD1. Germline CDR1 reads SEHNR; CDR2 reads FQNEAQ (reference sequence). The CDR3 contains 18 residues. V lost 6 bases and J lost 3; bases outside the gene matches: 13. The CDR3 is CASSLAGQGDPFGNTIYF. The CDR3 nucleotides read TGTGCCAGCAGTCTCGCGGGACAGGGGGACCCATTTGGAAACACCATATATTTT.

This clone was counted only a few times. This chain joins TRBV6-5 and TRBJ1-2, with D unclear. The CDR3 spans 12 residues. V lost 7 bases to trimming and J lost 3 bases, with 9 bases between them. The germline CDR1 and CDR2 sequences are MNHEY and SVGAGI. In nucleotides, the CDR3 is TGTGCCAGCACTGGCGGTGACTATGGCTACACCTTC. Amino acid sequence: CASTGGDYGYTF.

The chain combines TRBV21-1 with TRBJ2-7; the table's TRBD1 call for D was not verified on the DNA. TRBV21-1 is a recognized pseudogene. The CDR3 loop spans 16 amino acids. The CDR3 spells CASSKGPAGKSYEQYF. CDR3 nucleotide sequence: TGTGCCAGCAGCAAAGGTCCGGCAGGGAAATCCTACGAGCAGTACTTC.